A single sample is the source of the 10 T cell receptor beta chains below, sequenced in a study of resident and recirculating memory T cells in vitiligo. The table came from immunoSEQ multiplex PCR; TCRdb's copy has only in-frame clones and leaves some out. The repertoire includes 40,000 to 50,000 clones, nearly 95% of them detected once, and about 4.5% sits in the top ten. The sample consisted of blood. The receptors originated from a male donor with vitiligo.

The J gene is TRBJ1-2, the V gene TRBV19, with D maybe TRBD1 (5 bases). The CDR3 runs 15 residues. Looked up from germline, CDR1 is LNHDA and CDR2 is SQIVND (reference sequence). Trimming pared 3 bases from V and 4 bases from J, leaving 15 bases between. The CDR3 region is CASSIRGGPGYGYTF. The DNA of the CDR3 is TGTGCCAGTAGTATTAGGGGAGGACCCGGCTATGGCTACACCTTC.

V and J are TRBV18 and TRBJ1-2; D is ambiguous. This CDR3 is 12 amino acids long. V lost 2 bases, J lost 3 bases, and 4 bases lay in between. Germline assignment: CDR1 KGHSH and CDR2 LQKENI. The CDR3 DNA reads TGTGCCAGCTCACCAGGAGACTATGGCTACACCTTC. This translates into CASSPGDYGYTF.

The chain uses TRBV5-1 and TRBJ2-2; D is ambiguous. V lost 2 bases to trimming and J lost 4 bases, with 6 bases between them. The CDR3 length is 13 residues. CDR1 SGHRS and CDR2 YFSETQ come from the germline V gene. This CDR3 reads CASSFSGTGELFF. In nucleotides, the CDR3 is TGCGCCAGCAGCTTCTCGGGCACCGGGGAGCTGTTTTTT.

The J gene is TRBJ2-7, the V gene TRBV6-6; D possibly corresponds to TRBD1 (6 bases). V was shortened by 0 bases and J by 6 bases, with 15 bases between the two germline ends. Per the germline V gene, CDR1 is MNHNY and CDR2 is SVGAGI (reference sequence). The CDR3 totals 15 residues. The CDR3 sequence: CASSYSPTGRGEQYF. CDR3 DNA: TGTGCCAGCAGTTACTCCCCGACAGGCCGTGGCGAGCAGTACTTC.

This clone was found a few times. Compared with germline, one end of the junction differs, possibly owing to a read error. V is TRBV2 and J is TRBJ2-7, with D uncertain. CDR1 SNHLY and CDR2 FYNNEI come from the germline V gene. The CDR3 is 12 residues long. The CDR3 protein is CASSIQSYLVHF. In DNA form, the CDR3 reads TGTGCCAGCAGTATACAGAGTTACCTTGTGCACTTC.

This rearrangement joins TRBV27 to TRBJ1-1; D is undetermined. This CDR3 is built from 14 residues. Between the trimmed V and J ends, which lost 6 bases and 1 base, there was a span of 12 bases. CDR1 is MNHEY, CDR2 SMNVEV, per germline (reference sequence). The CDR3, as DNA: TGTGCCAGCAGAAAAGGCGGCTGGAACACTGAAGCTTTCTTT. This translates into CASRKGGWNTEAFF.

This chain connects TRBV7-6 to TRBJ1-4; D possibly corresponds to TRBD1 (5 bases). Germline loops: CDR1 SGHVS, CDR2 FNYEAQ. There are 16 residues in the CDR3. V dropped 7 bases and J dropped 0 bases, with 15 bases sitting between them. The CDR3 DNA follows: TGTGCCAGCACCCCAGGGAATAAAGCAACTAATGAAAAACTGTTTTTT. Translated: CASTPGNKATNEKLFF.

This chain links TRBV25-1 with TRBJ2-1, with D possibly TRBD1 on 5 matching bases. CDR3 length: 16 residues. Trimming took off 4 bases at V and 1 base at J, with 14 bases between the two ends. The V gene's germline CDR1 is MGHDK and CDR2 SYGVNS. The CDR3 sequence: CASSGYRSPSYNEQFF. The CDR3 coding sequence is TGTGCCAGCAGTGGCTACAGGTCTCCTTCCTACAATGAGCAGTTCTTC.

This clone occurred a few times. The chain employs TRBV7-2 and TRBJ1-6; a possible D gene is TRBD1 (6 bases). Per germline, CDR1 SGHTA and CDR2 FQGNSA. The ends were cut back, 4 bases at V and 7 bases at J, with 14 bases in the middle. CDR3 length: 15 residues. This CDR3 is CASSSSRDINSPLHF. The CDR3 nucleotides read TGTGCCAGCAGCTCAAGCCGGGACATAAATTCACCCCTCCACTTT.

This chain uses TRBV4-1 with TRBJ2-1; 8 nucleotides match TRBD2. The CDR3 contains 14 residues. Per the germline V gene, CDR1 is MGHRA and CDR2 is YSYEKL. V dropped 8 bases and J dropped 6; count of bases not matched to a gene: 9. The CDR3 DNA follows: TGCGCCAGCCGCTTAGCGGGGACTCTCAATGAGCAGTTCTTC. The encoded protein is CASRLAGTLNEQFF.